The clone carrying this T cell receptor beta chain was counted only a few times. This entry comes from a study of T-cell memory formation after mild COVID-19. Study overall: There were largely donor-specific TCR clusters.

This CDR3 spans 14 amino acids. Trimming cost V 4 bases and J 5 bases; bases outside gene matches: 6. Germline V lookup: CDR1 SGHKS, CDR2 YYEKEE (reference sequence). TCRalpha and TCRbeta libraries used 5'RACE with constant-segment primers and UMIs. Each CDR3 protein gets one entry after TCRdb re-called the 5' RACE reads with MiXCR. The sample lists about 430,000 distinct CDR3 sequences, about a sixth occurring once. The sequence was collected from a man aged 18-30 years who had mild COVID-19 (a few samples of this study predate the infection). Cell type and time point are not known. The V call is TRBV5-5, the J call TRBJ2-5; 9 bases map to TRBD2. Material: PBMCs or a T cell subset sorted from them (not recorded which). CDR3 amino acids: CASSEGLAQETQYF. The CDR3 bases are TGTGCCAGCAGCGAGGGACTAGCCCAGGAGACCCAGTACTTC.